One and the same sample provided the 19 T cell receptor beta chains below, sequenced in a study of regulatory T cells in long-lasting Graves disease. For TCR beta, libraries came from iRepertoire HTBI primers and Arm-PCR of CDR3 regions. Each CDR3 protein is one row after TCRdb ran MiXCR on the multiplex PCR reads. The sample records about 540,000 distinct CDR3 sequences, approximately 15% being singletons. Sample time point: newly diagnosed GD, antithyroid drugs for less than 3 months. Following extraction of RNA from PBMCs, that RNA was used to make the TCR library. In addition, the sample was reused for a study of T cells in Graves' hyperthyroidism and ophthalmopathy.

Sequenced material: peripheral blood mononuclear cells (PBMCs), taken at new diagnosis, from a patient treated with antithyroid drugs. Source of these receptors: a man younger than 45 with Graves disease.

This clonotype appeared a few times. The rearrangement uses TRBV12-3 or TRBV12-4 and TRBJ1-2, with a possible D match to TRBD1 (5 bases). With 6 bases removed from V and 6 bases from J, the gap between germline ends came to 14 bases. This CDR3 spans 13 amino acids. CDR3 nucleotide sequence: TGTGCCAGCAGCCTCGGGACCGAGCATGGCTACACCTTC. It specifies CASSLGTEHGYTF.

This sequence joins TRBV5-6 and TRBJ2-2; D is unclear. Germline V gene lookup returns CDR1 SGHDT and CDR2 YYEEEE. The CDR3 has 14 residues. The V and J ends lost 1 base and 1 base respectively, with 5 bases between them. For the CDR3, the DNA is TGTGCCAGCAGCTTGATGGGGAACACCGGGGAGCTGTTTTTT. It specifies CASSLMGNTGELFF.

The V gene is TRBV6-2 or TRBV6-3, the J gene TRBJ1-1, with 8 bases identical to TRBD1. Germline CDR1 is MNHEY and CDR2 is SVGEGT. This CDR3 has 15 residues. Trimming at V came to 5 bases and at J to 1 base, leaving 6 bases not matched to a gene. The CDR3 DNA reads TGTGCCAGCAGTAAGATGGGACAGGAGAACACTGAAGCTTTCTTT. It encodes CASSKMGQENTEAFF.

This clonotype was detected ten times or more. The gene calls are TRBV5-1 and TRBJ2-7; TRBD2 aligns across 10 bases. From germline, CDR1 is SGHRS and CDR2 YFSETQ. This CDR3 has 16 amino acids. Trimming removed 1 base from V and 4 bases from J; junction bases left unmatched: 8. CDR3 nucleotide sequence: TGCGCCAGCAGCTTGTCGGCTAGCGGGGGACTATACGAGCAGTACTTC. Residues: CASSLSASGGLYEQYF.

V is TRBV30 and J is TRBJ2-1, with 10 bases lining up with TRBD2. This CDR3 has 19 residues. Germline lookup yields CDR1 GTSNPN and CDR2 SVGIG (reference sequence). V was pared by 1 base and J by 5 bases, with 17 bases of the junction left unmatched. CDR3 DNA: TGTGCCTGGAGTGCTGTCTCTAGCGGGAGCCCCTTTGAGGACAATGAGCAGTTCTTC. Amino acid sequence: CAWSAVSSGSPFEDNEQFF.

This clonotype has ten or more counts. The chain employs TRBV6-5 and TRBJ2-7; 8 bases match TRBD1. CDR1 and CDR2 (germline): MNHEY, SVGAGI. CDR3 length: 15 amino acids. V was pared by 0 bases and J by 7 bases, with 8 bases of the junction left unmatched. CDR3: CASSYSRQGAREQYF. DNA of the CDR3: TGTGCCAGCAGTTACTCGAGGCAGGGGGCGCGAGAGCAGTACTTC.

This clonotype was detected only a few times. The chain couples TRBV6-2 or TRBV6-3 to TRBJ2-5; TRBD2 matches 7 bases. The trim removed 7 bases at V and 5 bases at J, leaving 13 bases unmatched. The CDR3 extends over 15 amino acids. Germline V gene sequence: CDR1 MNHEY, CDR2 SVGEGT. For the CDR3, the DNA is TGTGCCAGCATCGAAAGGGCGGGAGAAGGGGAGACCCAGTACTTC. It encodes CASIERAGEGETQYF.

This clonotype has ten or more counts. The gene calls are TRBV20-1 and TRBJ2-7, with D tentatively TRBD2 (6 bases). The V end was cut by 3 bases, the J end by 3 bases, with 12 bases between. Germline V gives CDR1 DFQATT, CDR2 SNEGSKA (reference sequence). The CDR3 spans 13 residues. The CDR3 loop reads CSASGSLDYEQYF. The CDR3 DNA reads as TGCAGTGCTAGCGGGAGTTTAGACTACGAGCAGTACTTC.

This clonotype was observed many times. The rearrangement uses TRBV6-2 or TRBV6-3 and TRBJ2-1; D not resolved. The length of the CDR3 is 15 residues. Trimming left V 6 bases short and J 10 bases short, with 22 bases between. From germline, CDR1 is MNHEY and CDR2 SVGEGT. The CDR3, as DNA: TGTGCCAGCAGACGAAAGGGCGGCATGGGCCCAGAGCAGTTCTTC. Its translation: CASRRKGGMGPEQFF.

This clonotype was seen at least ten times. The V call is TRBV19, the J call TRBJ2-5; 8 positions agree with TRBD1. There are 15 residues in the CDR3. V was clipped by 5 bases and J by 5 bases; unmatched bases: 10. The germline CDR1 and CDR2 sequences are LNHDA and SQIVND (reference sequence). As DNA, the CDR3 is TGTGCCAGTAGTCCTCGGCAGGGGGCCAGGGAGACCCAGTACTTC. Translating gives CASSPRQGARETQYF.

This clonotype was recorded a few times. This rearrangement joins TRBV27 to TRBJ1-4; 9 nucleotides align to TRBD1. J gave up 6 bases and V 4 bases, and 9 bases lay outside the gene matches. Germline loops: CDR1 MNHEY, CDR2 SMNVEV (reference sequence). This CDR3 is 16 amino acids long. The CDR3 protein is CASSSSPGTGYEKLFF. The DNA of the CDR3 is TGTGCCAGCAGTTCTTCCCCCGGGACAGGGTATGAAAAACTGTTTTTT.

This chain connects TRBV4-2 to TRBJ2-7; TRBD1 matches 11 bases. J was trimmed by 4 bases and V by 3 bases; bases with no gene match: 2. In germline, CDR1 is LGHNA, CDR2 YNFKEQ. The CDR3 covers 14 residues. CDR3 residues: CASSHGQGAYEQYF. The CDR3 DNA reads as TGTGCCAGCAGCCATGGACAGGGGGCTTACGAGCAGTACTTC.

This clonotype has just a few counts. The gene calls are TRBV3-1 and TRBJ2-2; D possibly corresponds to TRBD2 (6 bases). The germline V and J ends were trimmed by 4 bases and 7 bases, with 16 bases remaining between them. Germline CDR1 is LGHDT and CDR2 is YNNKEL (reference sequence). This CDR3 spans 15 amino acids. The CDR3: CASSPRRDWIGELFF. The CDR3 region has the DNA TGTGCCAGCAGCCCGCGGAGGGACTGGATCGGGGAGCTGTTTTTT.

This clonotype was seen ten or more times. This rearrangement joins TRBV27 to TRBJ2-3; D is undetermined. CDR1 is MNHEY and CDR2 is SMNVEV in the germline V gene (reference sequence). Trimming stripped 3 bases from V and 5 bases from J, with 12 bases between. The CDR3 runs to 14 residues. CDR3 coding DNA: TGTGCCAGCAGTTTCGGCCAATTTGGAGATACGCAGTATTTT. As protein: CASSFGQFGDTQYF.

CDR3 loop: CASSERYRTSAAVEQYF. DNA of the CDR3: TGTGCCAGCAGTGAAAGGTATAGGACTAGCGCGGCCGTCGAGCAGTACTTC. This rearrangement joins TRBV6-1 to TRBJ2-7; 9 bases align to TRBD2. V gave up 2 bases and J gave up 6 bases; unmatched junction bases: 14. The germline CDR1 and CDR2 sequences are MNHNS and SASEGT. The CDR3 totals 17 residues.

The rearrangement joins TRBV10-3 to TRBJ2-1; 7 nucleotides match TRBD1. This CDR3 is 16 amino acids long. Germline V gene data show CDR1 as ENHRY and CDR2 as SYGVKD. V gave up 3 bases and J gave up 10 bases; unmatched junction bases: 15. The CDR3 coding sequence is TGTGCCATCAGTGATGTGGGCAGGGGGAGTGGAAGCGAGCAGTTCTTC. Its protein is CAISDVGRGSGSEQFF.

This clonotype came up many times. The chain carries TRBV12-3 or TRBV12-4 and TRBJ2-7, with TRBD2 matching 16 bases. V gave up 6 bases and J gave up 2 bases; unmatched junction bases: 4. This CDR3 comprises 16 residues. The CDR3, as DNA: TGTGCCAGCAGCCCTGGGACTAGCGGGAGGGCCTACGAGCAGTACTTC. It specifies CASSPGTSGRAYEQYF.

This sequence joins TRBV6-1 and TRBJ1-6; D gene unclear. Trimming took off 6 bases at V and 10 bases at J, with 10 bases between the two ends. This CDR3 has 12 amino acids. Per the germline V gene, CDR1 is MNHNS and CDR2 is SASEGT. The CDR3 is CASRPLLSPLHF. DNA of the CDR3: TGTGCCAGCAGGCCTTTACTGTCACCCCTCCACTTT.

This clonotype was seen ten or more times. The chain combines TRBV7-2 with TRBJ2-2; 9 nucleotides align to TRBD2. CDR1 and CDR2 (germline): SGHTA, FQGNSA. The CDR3 totals 16 residues. V gave up 0 bases and J gave up 6 bases; unmatched junction bases: 5. CDR3 sequence reads: CASSLARRGGSGELFF. The CDR3 region has the DNA TGTGCCAGCAGCTTAGCGCGGCGGGGGGGGTCCGGGGAGCTGTTTTTT.